The clone carrying this T cell receptor (beta chain) was seen a handful of times. Its antigen is undetermined. What was sequenced were expressed TCRB transcripts, since all of the isolated RNA had been reverse transcribed. Sequencing used immunoSEQ multiplex PCR; TCRdb keeps in-frame clones, though not all of them. This table has a few hundred thousand clones, roughly 12% appearing once. This sample was included in a study of beta chain features in type 1 diabetes. Regarding the study as a whole: In all four CD4+ subsets, TCRB CDR3 length was significantly, moderately reduced in type 1 diabetes.

Germline assignment: CDR1 SGDLS and CDR2 YYNGEE. Trimming removed 4 bases at V and 5 bases at J, with 14 bases between. The CDR3 loop spans 14 amino acids. The sample was naive CD4+ T cells from blood. The clonotype comes from a woman aged 18-35 years with type 1 diabetes. The rearrangement links TRBV9 to TRBJ2-3, with D maybe TRBD1 (5 bases). The CDR3 here is CASSPPRGRDTQYF. CDR3 sequence (DNA): TGTGCCAGCAGCCCCCCAAGGGGCCGAGATACGCAGTATTTT. The full variable domain, rest sourced from reference TRBV9 and TRBJ2-3, is DSGVTQTPKHLITATGQRVTLRCSPRSGDLSVYWYQQSLDQGLQFLIQYYNGEERAKGNILERFSAQQFPDLHSELNLSSLELGDSALYFCASSPPRGRDTQYFGPGTRLTVL.